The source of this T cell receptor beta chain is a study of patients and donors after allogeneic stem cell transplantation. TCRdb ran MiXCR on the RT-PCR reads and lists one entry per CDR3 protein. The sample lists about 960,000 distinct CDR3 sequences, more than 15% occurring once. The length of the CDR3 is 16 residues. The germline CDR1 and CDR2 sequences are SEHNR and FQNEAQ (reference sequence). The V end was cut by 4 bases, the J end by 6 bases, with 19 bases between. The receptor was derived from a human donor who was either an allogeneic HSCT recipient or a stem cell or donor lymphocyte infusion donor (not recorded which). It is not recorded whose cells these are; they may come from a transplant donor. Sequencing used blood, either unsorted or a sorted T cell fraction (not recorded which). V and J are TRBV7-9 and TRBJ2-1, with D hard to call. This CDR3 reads CASSSNVGPSSNEQFF. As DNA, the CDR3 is TGTGCCAGCAGCTCGAACGTAGGACCTAGTTCCAATGAGCAGTTCTTC.